These 19 T cell receptor beta chains originate from one sample sequenced in a study of shared clonotypes between healthy human individuals. The data were produced by immunoSEQ multiplex PCR, yet TCRdb's version contains in-frame clones alone and is incomplete. The table has over a million clones, over 95% seen once. The sequencing sample was made of naive CD4+ T cells sorted from blood. As for subset: CD45RA+ positively selected. The source is a man between 25 and 39 years old in good health.

This chain uses TRBV6-5 with TRBJ2-1, with D maybe TRBD2 (6 bases). V lost 6 bases and J lost 10, with 16 bases in between. Germline V gene data show CDR1 as MNHEY and CDR2 as SVGAGI. The CDR3 length is 13 residues. This chain's CDR3 is CASRTHVAGEQFF. In DNA, the CDR3 is TGTGCCAGCAGAACCCACGTGGCGGGAGAGCAGTTCTTC.

The chain has TRBV6-5 and TRBJ1-1; D is uncertain. V was pared by 6 bases and J by 4 bases, with 12 bases between. Per the germline V gene, CDR1 is MNHEY and CDR2 is SVGAGI. This CDR3 spans 13 amino acids. CDR3 protein: CASSDGWGTEAFF. DNA of the CDR3: TGTGCCAGCAGCGACGGGTGGGGCACTGAAGCTTTCTTT.

J is TRBJ2-5 and V is TRBV18; 15 bases map to TRBD2. The J segment lost 5 bases and the V segment lost 0 bases, leaving 7 bases of the junction unmatched. In germline, CDR1 is KGHSH, CDR2 LQKENI. The CDR3 length is 18 residues. The CDR3 loop is CASSPPGLAGGFLETQYF. CDR3 DNA sequence: TGTGCCAGCTCACCACCTGGACTAGCGGGGGGGTTCTTGGAGACCCAGTACTTC.

A single count supports this clone. The chain is built from TRBV5-1 and TRBJ1-1; no clear D. In germline, CDR1 is SGHRS, CDR2 YFSETQ. V lost 5 bases and J lost 1, with 12 bases in between. The CDR3 contains 14 residues. The CDR3 bases are TGCGCCAGCAGAAGTCGGACCGAGAACACTGAAGCTTTCTTT. Translating gives CASRSRTENTEAFF.

The rearrangement links TRBV14 to TRBJ2-2, with 7 bases matching TRBD2. The J segment lost 7 bases and the V segment lost 0 bases, leaving 11 bases of the junction unmatched. Per the germline V gene, CDR1 is SGHDN and CDR2 is FVKESK. The CDR3 runs to 17 residues. The CDR3: CASSQEGTSVWGGELFF. For the CDR3, the DNA is TGTGCCAGCAGCCAAGAAGGAACTAGCGTATGGGGCGGGGAGCTGTTTTTT.

This clone occurred once. The rearrangement links TRBV5-4 to TRBJ1-1; possibly TRBD1 for D (6 bases). Trimming shortened V by 2 bases and J by 1 base, and 21 bases separated the two germline ends. Germline-derived CDR1 and CDR2 are SGHNT and YYREEE (reference sequence). The CDR3 is made up of 18 amino acids. DNA for the CDR3: TGTGCCAGCAGCTTCCTAACCCGACCCACAGGGAAGAACACTGAAGCTTTCTTT. The encoded protein is CASSFLTRPTGKNTEAFF. Supplemented by reference TRBV5-4 and TRBJ1-1, the full variable domain reads ETGVTQSPTHLIKTRGQQVTLRCSSQSGHNTVSWYQQALGQGPQFIFQYYREEENGRGNFPPRFSGLQFPNYSSELNVNALELDDSALYLCASSFLTRPTGKNTEAFFGQGTRLTVV.

The genes are TRBV9 and TRBJ2-5; 11 nucleotides match TRBD1. Per germline, CDR1 SGDLS and CDR2 YYNGEE. The CDR3 is 19 residues long. With 1 base clipped from V and 2 bases from J, the junction kept 13 bases outside the gene matches. This CDR3 reads CASSVIPLRTGGRQETQYF. The CDR3 DNA sequence: TGTGCCAGCAGCGTAATCCCTCTACGGACAGGGGGCCGGCAAGAGACCCAGTACTTC.

The V gene is TRBV19, the J gene TRBJ1-5; D is perhaps TRBD1 (5 bases). Trimming took 4 bases from V and 5 from J, leaving 9 bases between them. Germline lookup yields CDR1 LNHDA and CDR2 SQIVND (reference sequence). The CDR3 length is 13 residues. This CDR3 reads CASSRGKYQPQHF. CDR3 DNA: TGTGCCAGTAGTAGGGGGAAGTATCAGCCCCAGCATTTT.

V usage is TRBV30 and J usage is TRBJ1-5; D perhaps matches TRBD1 (6 bases). CDR3 length: 14 amino acids. The V gene lost 5 bases and the J gene lost 1 base, with 12 bases spanning the gap. Germline-derived CDR1 and CDR2 are GTSNPN and SVGIG (reference sequence). CDR3 sequence reads: CAWGRGLSNQPQHF. Written as DNA, the CDR3 is TGTGCCTGGGGTCGGGGGCTGAGCAATCAGCCCCAGCATTTT.

The chain combines TRBV5-4 with TRBJ2-1; 10 bases align to TRBD2. Germline V gene lookup returns CDR1 SGHNT and CDR2 YYREEE (reference sequence). Losses at the gene ends were 6 bases for V and 7 bases for J; bases not matched to a gene: 10. The CDR3 contains 15 residues. Here the CDR3 reads CASNVLAGDGNEQFF. CDR3 in DNA: TGTGCCAGCAACGTCCTAGCGGGAGATGGGAATGAGCAGTTCTTC.

The chain is built from TRBV11-2 and TRBJ2-7, with D unresolved. The CDR3 runs 12 residues. The germline V and J ends were trimmed by 6 bases and 2 bases, with 8 bases remaining between them. CDR1 is SGHAT, CDR2 FQNNGV, per germline. The CDR3 sequence is CASRHGTYEQYF. CDR3 sequence (DNA): TGTGCCAGCAGACATGGTACCTACGAGCAGTACTTC.

The V gene is TRBV6-7, the J gene TRBJ2-7; 8 nucleotides match TRBD1. Being an ORF, TRBV6-7 has a function that is uncertain. The V segment lost 7 bases and the J segment 2 bases; nucleotides outside the gene matches: 4. This CDR3 contains 13 residues. CDR3 residues: CASTDRGTYEQYF. DNA of the CDR3: TGTGCCAGCACCGACAGGGGTACCTACGAGCAGTACTTC.

The chain couples TRBV7-3 to TRBJ2-5; a possible D gene is TRBD2 (5 bases). This CDR3 spans 14 amino acids. Germline CDR1 is SGHTA and CDR2 is FQGTGA. V dropped 8 bases and J dropped 2 bases, with 15 bases sitting between them. CDR3: CASATSGNQETQYF. CDR3 coding DNA: TGTGCCAGCGCAACGAGCGGAAATCAAGAGACCCAGTACTTC.

This chain joins TRBV5-5 and TRBJ1-5; D not certain. From germline, CDR1 is SGHKS and CDR2 YYEKEE (reference sequence). This CDR3 is 13 amino acids long. V lost 3 bases to trimming and J lost 0 bases, with 4 bases between them. CDR3 protein: CASSWDSNQPQHF. CDR3 DNA: TGTGCCAGCAGCTGGGATAGCAATCAGCCCCAGCATTTT.

This chain connects TRBV7-2 to TRBJ2-7, with D maybe TRBD1 (8 bases). The length of the CDR3 is 16 residues. Deletions cut 5 bases from V and 3 bases from J, with 20 bases between. In germline, CDR1 is SGHTA, CDR2 FQGNSA. CDR3 in DNA: TGTGCCAGCAGCACTAGGGGGGGGACAGGCCTCTACGAGCAGTACTTC. Translation gives CASSTRGGTGLYEQYF.

V is TRBV2 and J is TRBJ1-1; TRBD1 matches 7 bases. Germline V CDR1 and CDR2: SNHLY, FYNNEI. This CDR3 region has 13 residues. V lost 10 bases and J lost 1; bases outside the gene matches: 6. CDR3 DNA: TGTGCCAACAAGGGGGCGCGGAACACTGAAGCTTTCTTT. This gives the protein CANKGARNTEAFF.

This chain links TRBV25-1 with TRBJ2-1; 9 bases align to TRBD1. Germline V gene sequence: CDR1 MGHDK, CDR2 SYGVNS. Unmatched junction bases numbered 6, after V lost 6 bases and J lost 0 bases. CDR3 length equals 16 residues. The CDR3 loop is CASSLQGARSYNEQFF. Written as DNA, the CDR3 is TGTGCCAGCAGCTTACAGGGGGCCCGCTCCTACAATGAGCAGTTCTTC.

CDR3 region: CASSAIRGPWTGYTF. In nucleotides, the CDR3 is TGTGCCAGCAGCGCCATCCGGGGTCCGTGGACTGGCTACACCTTC. The V and J genes are TRBV11-2 and TRBJ1-2; D unclear. The CDR3 loop spans 15 amino acids. Trimming removed 5 bases from V and 7 bases from J, with 20 bases in between. Germline values: CDR1 SGHAT, CDR2 FQNNGV.

This clone was counted a single time. This chain links TRBV28 with TRBJ1-2; TRBD1 agrees at 9 bases. The CDR3 contains 16 residues. Losses at the gene ends were 5 bases for V and 8 bases for J; bases not matched to a gene: 15. CDR1 and CDR2 from the germline V gene are MDHEN and SYDVKM. The CDR3 spells CASSKDRQGVRNGYTF. DNA of the CDR3: TGTGCCAGCAGTAAAGATCGACAGGGGGTGAGGAACGGCTACACCTTC.